This T cell receptor (beta chain) was sequenced for a study of shared clonotypes between healthy human individuals. The protocol was immunoSEQ multiplex PCR, while the TCRdb copy is restricted to in-frame clones and leaves out a portion. The sample yields a few hundred thousand clones, 50% to 75% seen once. Recent vaccinations or acute infections were absent in the healthy HIV-negative adult donors. All participating donors were Caucasian adults from Nashville, Tennessee. A CD45RA-negative memory subset and a CD45RA+ naive subset were separated from the CD4+ cells. The V and J ends lost 5 bases and 10 bases respectively, with 10 bases between them. The CDR3 is 11 residues long. CDR1 and CDR2 (germline): SNHLY, FYNNEI. General study findings and limits: Clonotype sharing among donors was thought likely to change with sequencing depth.

This clone has a count of ten or more. Its antigen is unknown. The TCR sequence derives from a man aged 25-40 years in good health. The chain carries TRBV2 and TRBJ2-3; the D gene is possibly TRBD2 (7 bases). Input material: memory CD4+ T cells sorted from blood. As for subset: CD45RA-negative fraction. CDR3: CASSLGGPQYF. The CDR3 DNA sequence: TGTGCCAGCAGTCTCGGGGGGCCGCAGTATTTT.